The next 3 T cell receptor beta chains were all read from a single sample in a study of T cell changes during pregnancy in multiple sclerosis. Repertoires were generated with immunoSEQ multiplex PCR, while TCRdb's copy carries only in-frame clones and drops some. The sample has 47,000 or so clones, approximately 90% seen once. The input for sequencing was peripheral blood, taken in the first trimester of pregnancy. Source of these receptors: a female donor with multiple sclerosis, enrolled in a pregnancy study.

The V gene is TRBV5-4, the J gene TRBJ1-2; 9 bases line up with TRBD1. The CDR3 is made up of 13 amino acids. Germline CDR1 is SGHNT and CDR2 is YYREEE (reference sequence). J was trimmed by 6 bases and V by 0 bases; bases with no gene match: 0. DNA for the CDR3: TGTGCCAGCAGCTTGGACAGGGGGCATGGCTACACCTTC. It is translated as CASSLDRGHGYTF. Variable domain in full (rest from reference TRBV5-4 and TRBJ1-2): ETGVTQSPTHLIKTRGQQVTLRCSSQSGHNTVSWYQQALGQGPQFIFQYYREEENGRGNFPPRFSGLQFPNYSSELNVNALELDDSALYLCASSLDRGHGYTFGSGTRLTVV.

The chain has TRBV5-1 and TRBJ2-1; 7 bases match TRBD2. The CDR3 has 13 amino acids. Germline V CDR1 and CDR2: SGHRS, YFSETQ. V shed 4 bases and J 15 bases; nucleotides not matched to a gene: 13. The CDR3 region is CASSLGVSGLPFF. The CDR3 DNA reads as TGCGCCAGCAGCCTTGGAGTATCGGGACTACCGTTCTTC.

The rearrangement links TRBV30 to TRBJ2-3, with 14 bases that match TRBD2. The ends lost 0 bases at V and 14 bases at J; junction bases unmatched: 13. The CDR3 runs to 16 residues. CDR1 is GTSNPN, CDR2 SVGIG, per germline (reference sequence). The CDR3 DNA reads as TGTGCCTGGAGTGTACTAGGGACTAGCGGGGGCCCCCGGCTGTATTTT. Translated: CAWSVLGTSGGPRLYF.